Listed here is a single T cell receptor (beta chain). Its antigen is unidentified. V was clipped by 11 bases and J by 3 bases; unmatched bases: 7. Germline CDR1 is MNHNY and CDR2 is SVGAGI (reference sequence). CDR3 length: 14 residues. This specimen comes from a study of cytomegalovirus exposure and HLA in healthy donors. Whole-study findings and limits: Indistinguishable V segments, including TRBV6-2 and TRBV6-3, were excluded.

In the PCR, 60 Vbeta and 13 Jbeta primers were used. Assay: immunoSEQ multiplex PCR; the TCRdb copy retains only in-frame clones and omits some. The sample lists around 150,000 clones; roughly 76% were seen once. The sample comprised PBMCs. This clonotype originated in a woman aged 45-65 years in good health and CMV-seronegative. This chain uses TRBV6-6 with TRBJ2-1; 10 bases line up with TRBD2. The CDR3 DNA sequence: TGTGCCGCCAGCGGGAGGGCCAACTACAATGAGCAGTTCTTC. As protein: CAASGRANYNEQFF.